Below, 25 T cell receptor beta chains from the same sample are listed, as sequenced in a study of Graves' ophthalmopathy and Graves' hyperthyroidism (dated by TCRdb to 2016 to 2019). The sequencer listed for this sample is Illumina HiSeq 2000. TCR beta CDR3 regions were amplified from RNA transcripts for repertoire sequencing. The first round was an RT-PCR using HTBI primers with the Qiagen OneStep RT-PCR kit, and this first round was followed by a second-round multiplex PCR, then size selection and purification. TCRdb's own reprocessing of the public reads used fastp at Q25 and MiXCR and kept productive beta chains. One record per CDR3 amino acid sequence lists the most common genes and DNA. This sample gives roughly 350,000 distinct CDR3 sequences in total; about 17% of them show up just once. Of the sample, roughly 2.4% falls within the top ten clones. The sequenced material came from peripheral blood. The receptors here all came from an adult woman with stable Graves' hyperthyroidism.

Ten or more counts support this clonotype. This rearrangement joins TRBV7-9 to TRBJ1-1, with D perhaps matching TRBD1 (5 bases). This CDR3 contains 13 residues. With 1 base removed from V and 4 bases from J, the gap between germline ends came to 7 bases. The germline V gene has CDR1 SEHNR and CDR2 FQNEAQ (reference sequence). The CDR3 DNA is TGTGCCAGCAGCTTAGGAGGGACCACTGAAGCTTTCTTT. Translating gives CASSLGGTTEAFF.

The sample holds many counts of this clonotype. The chain has TRBV20-1 and TRBJ2-7, with TRBD1 matching 9 bases. The CDR3 contains 15 residues. V was pared by 5 bases and J by 0 bases, with 8 bases of the junction left unmatched. Per germline, CDR1 DFQATT and CDR2 SNEGSKA (reference sequence). CDR3 in amino acids: CSAFPGTGSSYEQYF. Here the CDR3 DNA reads TGCAGTGCTTTCCCCGGGACAGGGTCCTCCTACGAGCAGTACTTC.

This clonotype was recorded a few times. A much larger clone sits a single nucleotide away, making a read error possible. The chain joins TRBV20-1 to TRBJ2-5; TRBD1 matches at 11 bases. There are 14 residues in the CDR3. Germline CDR1 is DFQATT and CDR2 is SNEGSKA (reference sequence). The DNA of the CDR3 is TGCAGTGCTAGCGGGACAGGGGGTTCGGAGACCGAGTACTTC. Amino acid sequence: CSASGTGGSETEYF.

Remarks on this clonotype: At one of its ends the junction is not consistent with the germline gene, which may arise from a read error. The chain links TRBV9 to TRBJ2-2; D gene unclear. The CDR3 has 14 residues. Germline assignment: CDR1 SGDLS and CDR2 YYNGEE. The CDR3 spells CASTASSNSGELFF. In DNA, the CDR3 is TGTGCCAGCACTGCAAGTTCGAACAGCGGGGAGCTGTTTTTT.

This chain joins TRBV6-2 or TRBV6-3 and TRBJ2-5; 8 bases line up with TRBD2. The CDR3 is made up of 13 amino acids. The germline CDR1 and CDR2 sequences are MNHEY and SVGEGT. With V trimmed by 7 bases and J by 2 bases, 3 bases remained unmatched. This chain's CDR3 is CASMGLGQETQYF. As DNA, the CDR3 is TGTGCCAGCATGGGACTAGGACAAGAGACCCAGTACTTC.

The chain joins TRBV29-1 to TRBJ2-4; TRBD1 might be the D (10 bases). The V end was cut by 7 bases, the J end by 6 bases, with 34 bases between. Per the germline V gene, CDR1 is SQVTM and CDR2 is ANQGSEA. CDR3 length: 19 amino acids. In nucleotides, the CDR3 is TGCAGCGCAGAGACAGGGGGCGTTGGTGCGGGAGGGCGTGGAAACATTCAGTACTTC. It yields the protein CSAETGGVGAGGRGNIQYF.

This clonotype came up many times. Its ends do not fully match the called genes, so a read error is possible. The chain employs TRBV6-5 and TRBJ2-4, with D uncertain. This CDR3 comprises 17 residues. CDR1 and CDR2 from the germline V gene are MNHEY and SVGAGI. CDR3 coding DNA: TGTGCCAGCAGTTACCCCACCCCCGATGGAGCCAAAAACATTAAGTACTTC. As protein: CASSYPTPDGAKNIKYF.

Concerning this clonotype: A much larger clone is a single base away; this may be a read error. No conserved phenylalanine or tryptophan is present at the end of the CDR3, so a read error is the likely explanation. The chain couples TRBV29-1 to TRBJ2-2; 8 bases fit TRBD1. V lost 7 bases to trimming and J lost 1 base; unmatched junction nucleotides: 8. The V gene's germline CDR1 is SQVTM and CDR2 ANQGSEA. The CDR3 runs to 15 residues. CDR3 nucleotides: TGCAGCGCCACCCCGGACAGGGAGAACACCGGGGAGCTGTTTTTG. Amino acid sequence: CSATPDRENTGELFL.

This clonotype was observed many times. This chain uses TRBV7-9 with TRBJ2-7, with D possibly matching TRBD2 (6 bases). This CDR3 comprises 12 residues. CDR1 SEHNR and CDR2 FQNEAQ come from the germline V gene (reference sequence). V lost 5 bases, J lost 4 bases, and 9 bases lay in between. Here the CDR3 reads CASSQGLYEQYF. The CDR3, as DNA: TGTGCCAGCAGCCAAGGACTATACGAGCAGTACTTC.

This clonotype was seen ten or more times. The chain combines TRBV19 with TRBJ2-7, with no clear D. The CDR3 consists of 13 residues. The V gene lost 8 bases and the J gene lost 2 bases, with 13 bases spanning the gap. Germline V gene data show CDR1 as LNHDA and CDR2 as SQIVND (reference sequence). The CDR3 DNA reads as TGTGCCAGTCGGTCGGGCAGAACCTACGAGCAGTACTTC. Protein sequence: CASRSGRTYEQYF.

This clonotype was found many times. This rearrangement joins TRBV7-3 to TRBJ2-7; 16 bases map to TRBD2. Germline V gives CDR1 SGHTA, CDR2 FQGTGA. V shed 1 base, J shed 2 bases, and the junction held 2 bases outside the gene matches. The CDR3 length is 17 residues. The CDR3: CASSLRGLAGGPYEQYF. CDR3 coding DNA: TGTGCCAGCAGCTTAAGGGGACTAGCGGGAGGGCCCTACGAGCAGTACTTC.

Ten or more counts support this clonotype. J is TRBJ2-6 and V is TRBV12-3 or TRBV12-4, with D possibly TRBD1 on 5 matching bases. The V end was cut by 3 bases, the J end by 1 base, with 13 bases between. This CDR3 is built from 17 residues. CDR3: CASSFRRKGSGANVLTF. The CDR3 DNA reads TGTGCCAGCAGTTTCCGCCGGAAGGGGTCTGGGGCCAACGTCCTGACTTTC.

The chain is built from TRBV12-3 or TRBV12-4 and TRBJ1-5; perhaps TRBD1 as D (5 bases). The length of the CDR3 is 15 residues. V lost 2 bases and J 7 bases, leaving 15 bases between the germline ends. The CDR3 sequence is CASSLSPQGRQPQHF. CDR3 nucleotide sequence: TGTGCCAGCAGTTTATCTCCCCAGGGAAGACAGCCCCAGCATTTT.

This clonotype was recorded many times. This rearrangement joins TRBV5-4 to TRBJ2-7; 11 bases align to TRBD1. Trimming cost V 3 bases and J 0 bases; bases outside gene matches: 2. The CDR3 has 15 amino acids. Germline CDR1 is SGHNT and CDR2 is YYREEE (reference sequence). The CDR3 here is CASSYGTGGSYEQYF. CDR3 DNA: TGTGCCAGCAGCTATGGGACAGGGGGCTCCTACGAGCAGTACTTC.

The chain has TRBV5-1 and TRBJ1-4; 7 bases map to TRBD1. Trimming at V came to 3 bases and at J to 6 bases, leaving 14 bases not matched to a gene. The CDR3 totals 17 residues. The germline V gene has CDR1 SGHRS and CDR2 YFSETQ. CDR3 protein: CASSSNPSGTVDEKLFF. Here the CDR3 DNA reads TGCGCCAGCAGCTCGAACCCCTCGGGGACAGTTGATGAAAAACTGTTTTTT.

A word on this clonotype: A clone one base away is much larger, so this may be a read error. The V gene is TRBV10-1, the J gene TRBJ1-3; no clear D gene. Looked up from germline, CDR1 is WNHNN and CDR2 is SYGVQD (reference sequence). The CDR3 totals 14 residues. The CDR3 region is CARSERTAGDTIYF. The CDR3 coding sequence is TGCGCCAGGAGTGAAAGGACCGCTGGAGACACCATATATTTT.

Ten or more counts support this clonotype. CDR3 in amino acids: CASSDSGTGGRGYTF. In nucleotides, the CDR3 is TGTGCCAGCAGTGACTCCGGGACAGGGGGTCGAGGCTACACCTTC. The chain uses TRBV6-4 and TRBJ1-2; 11 positions match TRBD1. V shed 0 bases, J shed 8 bases, and the junction held 5 bases outside the gene matches. The CDR3 spans 15 residues. Germline CDR1 reads MRHNA; CDR2 reads SNTAGT.

Many counts were recorded for this clonotype. The V gene is TRBV11-2, the J gene TRBJ1-1; possible D gene TRBD1, 5 bases. With 3 bases removed from V and 5 bases from J, the gap between germline ends came to 16 bases. Germline V gives CDR1 SGHAT, CDR2 FQNNGV. The CDR3 consists of 15 residues. CDR3 protein: CASSFVPGAGTEAFF. The CDR3 DNA sequence: TGTGCCAGCAGCTTTGTTCCAGGCGCAGGGACTGAAGCTTTCTTT.

Regarding this clonotype: As the CDR3 is not closed by the conserved phenylalanine or tryptophan, this likely results from a read error. The limits of the CDR3 on the DNA are not certain, so only TCRdb's listed CDR3 is given. This chain connects TRBV6-2 or TRBV6-3 to TRBJ2-2; TRBD2 reflects the table's D call only, with no check against the DNA. The CDR3 extends over 16 residues, inclusive of both ends. The germline V gene encodes CDR1 MNHEY and CDR2 SVGEGT. The CDR3 reads CASSPRLAGDVRELLL.

This clonotype appeared many times. The CDR3 protein is CASSLGTGGSEAFF. DNA for the CDR3: TGTGCCAGCAGTTTGGGTACAGGGGGCTCTGAAGCTTTCTTT. The chain uses TRBV12-3 or TRBV12-4 and TRBJ1-1, with 9 bases identical to TRBD1. The V and J ends lost 3 bases and 6 bases, in that order; junction bases with no gene match: 5. CDR3 length: 14 residues.

The rearrangement links TRBV28 to TRBJ2-7; the D gene is possibly TRBD1 (6 bases). V lost 5 bases, J lost 12 bases, and 11 bases lay in between. The CDR3 contains 10 residues. Germline V lookup: CDR1 MDHEN, CDR2 SYDVKM. The CDR3 DNA is TGTGCCAGCAGTAGGGACATCTCGTACTTC. Translating gives CASSRDISYF.

Ten or more counts support this clonotype. The chain recombines TRBV30 with TRBJ2-5; no definite D call. This CDR3 is 12 amino acids long. V was cut by 0 bases and J by 6 bases, with 8 bases left in between. In germline, CDR1 is GTSNPN, CDR2 SVGIG (reference sequence). The CDR3 loop is CAWSVGPKTQYF. The CDR3 region has the DNA TGTGCCTGGAGTGTAGGCCCCAAGACCCAGTACTTC.

On this clonotype: The junction differs from germline at one of its ends, possibly a read error. The chain carries TRBV4-3 and TRBJ2-4, with 10 nucleotides matching TRBD2. From germline, CDR1 is LGHNA and CDR2 YSLEER. This CDR3 is built from 20 residues. The CDR3 protein is CASSQDPGTSAQLAKNIKYF. CDR3 in DNA: TGCGCCAGCAGCCAAGATCCAGGGACTAGCGCCCAACTAGCCAAAAACATTAAGTACTTC.

In this sample, this clonotype turned up many times. Germline is not matched at one junction end, which may reflect a read error. The gene calls are TRBV12-3 or TRBV12-4 and TRBJ2-6; TRBD1 might be the D (5 bases). CDR3 length: 18 amino acids. CDR3 region: CASGFLAGKKAGANVLTF. The CDR3 nucleotides read TGTGCCAGCGGTTTTCTGGCAGGGAAGAAGGCTGGGGCCAACGTCCTGACTTTC.

This clonotype was detected many times. The chain couples TRBV27 to TRBJ2-7; D remains unclear. The CDR3 is made up of 15 amino acids. Germline V gene sequence: CDR1 MNHEY, CDR2 SMNVEV (reference sequence). The ends were cut back, 0 bases at V and 4 bases at J, with 13 bases in the middle. This CDR3 is CASSLSEEHLYEQYF. The CDR3 DNA follows: TGTGCCAGCAGTTTATCCGAAGAACACCTATACGAGCAGTACTTC.